This entry lists 30 T cell receptor beta chains sequenced from one sample in a study of metastatic and nonmetastatic thyroid tumors. TCRdb used MiXCR to call clones anew from the PCR reads. The sample includes roughly 35,000 clones, roughly 18% seen only once; the top ten take approximately 7%. Every patient was untreated before thyroid surgery. The sequenced material came from blood. The receptor set was obtained from a female donor with papillary thyroid cancer or a benign thyroid nodule (not recorded which). Some clones in this sample may be carry-over from other donors' samples.

The table lists this clone with a few counts. The gene calls are TRBV27 and TRBJ2-1; possible D gene TRBD1, 5 bases. The CDR3 covers 13 residues. V lost 0 bases and J lost 8, with 8 bases in between. The germline gives CDR1 MNHEY, CDR2 SMNVEV (reference sequence). As DNA, the CDR3 is TGTGCCAGCAGTTTATCATTACAGGATGAGCAGTTCTTC. This sequence encodes CASSLSLQDEQFF.

In this sample, this clone turned up many times. The chain couples TRBV19 to TRBJ1-1, with D unclear. Trimming cost V 4 bases and J 1 base, with 16 bases left between them. Germline assignment: CDR1 LNHDA and CDR2 SQIVND (reference sequence). The CDR3 loop spans 16 amino acids. CDR3 loop: CASSTSHGLPNTEAFF. For the CDR3, the DNA is TGTGCCAGTAGTACTTCCCACGGACTGCCGAACACTGAAGCTTTCTTT.

This clone has only a few counts. The genes are TRBV7-9 and TRBJ2-7; either TRBD1 or TRBD2 may fit D (5 bases each). There are 12 residues in the CDR3. Looked up from germline, CDR1 is SEHNR and CDR2 is FQNEAQ (reference sequence). The V and J ends lost 8 bases and 4 bases respectively, with 12 bases between them. The CDR3 loop reads CASGDGGYEQYF. The CDR3 DNA reads as TGTGCCAGCGGTGATGGGGGATACGAGCAGTACTTC. Full variable domain (remainder filled in from reference TRBV7-9 and TRBJ2-7): DTGVSQNPRHKITKRGQNVTFRCDPISEHNRLYWYRQTLGQGPEFLTYFQNEAQLEKSRLLSDRFSAERPKGSFSTLEIQRTEQGDSAMYLCASGDGGYEQYFGPGTRLTVT.

In this sample, this clone turned up many times. This chain links TRBV6-2 or TRBV6-3 with TRBJ2-5; possibly TRBD2 for D (6 bases). Germline CDR1 and CDR2: MNHEY and SVGEGT. Between the trimmed V and J ends, which lost 2 bases and 7 bases, there was a span of 14 bases. The CDR3 is made up of 14 amino acids. CDR3 bases: TGTGCCAGCAGTTACGGGGCGCCGGGGGTGACCCAGTACTTC. Encoded protein: CASSYGAPGVTQYF.

The chain recombines TRBV4-2 with TRBJ2-1, with D possibly TRBD1 on 6 matching bases. CDR3 length: 16 residues. From germline, CDR1 is LGHNA and CDR2 YNFKEQ. V lost 4 bases and J 2 bases, leaving 15 bases between the germline ends. In nucleotides, the CDR3 is TGTGCCAGCAGCCCTACGGGGACACGCCCCTACAATGAGCAGTTCTTC. Its translation is CASSPTGTRPYNEQFF.

This clone was counted between two and nine times. V and J are TRBV7-7 and TRBJ2-2; 8 nucleotides match TRBD2. With 6 bases clipped from V and 4 bases from J, the junction kept 10 bases outside the gene matches. The CDR3 contains 16 residues. The germline CDR1 and CDR2 sequences are SSHAT and FNYEAQ (reference sequence). The CDR3 nucleotides read TGTGCCAGCAGATCCGGGAGGGGGTGGTTCACCGGGGAGCTGTTTTTT. Amino acid sequence: CASRSGRGWFTGELFF.

Ten or more counts support this clone. V is TRBV7-2 and J is TRBJ2-2; 8 bases agree with TRBD2. V lost 6 bases and J lost 6; bases outside the gene matches: 9. The CDR3 sequence is 15 residues long. The germline gives CDR1 SGHTA, CDR2 FQGNSA. In DNA, the CDR3 is TGTGCCAGCAGGCCGGGGGGGGATAGGGCCGGGGAGCTGTTTTTT. As protein: CASRPGGDRAGELFF.

The gene calls are TRBV3-1 and TRBJ2-7; 11 bases are shared with TRBD2. The CDR3 runs to 18 residues. Germline V gene lookup returns CDR1 LGHDT and CDR2 YNNKEL (reference sequence). Trimming took 4 bases from V and 2 from J; bases not matched to a gene: 13. CDR3 amino acids: CASSPGGWLAGGTYEQYF. Here the CDR3 DNA reads TGTGCCAGCAGCCCGGGGGGCTGGCTAGCGGGAGGAACCTACGAGCAGTACTTC.

There are many counts of this clone. This chain links TRBV10-3 with TRBJ2-7; 10 nucleotides agree with TRBD1. Per the germline V gene, CDR1 is ENHRY and CDR2 is SYGVKD. J lost 1 base, V lost 0 bases, and 3 bases had no gene match. This CDR3 comprises 16 residues. In DNA, the CDR3 is TGTGCCATCAGTGAGTCCGGGACAGGGGCTTCCTACGAGCAGTACTTC. It translates to CAISESGTGASYEQYF.

Ten or more counts support this clone. CDR3: CASSLVVGDEETQYF. The CDR3 DNA sequence: TGCGCCAGCAGCTTGGTGGTGGGAGACGAAGAGACCCAGTACTTC. This chain uses TRBV5-1 with TRBJ2-5; a possible D gene is TRBD2 (5 bases). This CDR3 has 15 residues. V was clipped by 0 bases and J by 3 bases, with 12 bases between them. Per the germline V gene, CDR1 is SGHRS and CDR2 is YFSETQ.

This chain joins TRBV20-1 and TRBJ1-2; TRBD1 might be the D (5 bases). Trimming shortened V by 2 bases and J by 7 bases, and 20 bases separated the two germline ends. CDR3 length: 15 residues. From germline, CDR1 is DFQATT and CDR2 SNEGSKA (reference sequence). Written as DNA, the CDR3 is TGCAGTGCTAGAAGTCCGATGCAGGGAATTAGTGGCTACACCTTC. This encodes CSARSPMQGISGYTF.

This clone was seen at least ten times. The CDR3 sequence is CSAGGVSGNTIYF. The DNA of the CDR3 is TGCAGCGCAGGGGGCGTCTCTGGAAACACCATATATTTT. This sequence joins TRBV29-1 and TRBJ1-3; 8 bases are shared with TRBD1. V shed 7 bases and J 0 bases; nucleotides not matched to a gene: 2. This CDR3 region has 13 residues. Germline-derived CDR1 and CDR2 are SQVTM and ANQGSEA.

The V call is TRBV14, the J call TRBJ1-1; D is unresolved. This CDR3 has 13 amino acids. CDR1 and CDR2 (germline): SGHDN, FVKESK. The CDR3 DNA sequence: TGTGTAAGCAGCCAAGATCTGAACACTGAAGCTTTCTTT. Protein: CVSSQDLNTEAFF.

This clone was recorded a few times. This rearrangement joins TRBV12-3 or TRBV12-4 to TRBJ2-5, with 7 bases matching TRBD2. The V segment lost 6 bases and the J segment 9 bases; nucleotides outside the gene matches: 10. The CDR3 contains 13 residues. The CDR3 region is CASRETNREAQYF. The DNA for the CDR3 is TGTGCCAGCAGGGAAACTAATCGGGAGGCCCAGTACTTC.

This clone was observed at least ten times. The chain carries TRBV18 and TRBJ1-1, with 9 bases lining up with TRBD1. The CDR3 loop spans 20 amino acids. CDR1 is KGHSH, CDR2 LQKENI, per germline. The V and J ends lost 1 base and 1 base, in that order; junction bases with no gene match: 16. CDR3 sequence: CASSPRSVLQGALGNTEAFF. The CDR3 bases are TGTGCCAGCTCACCACGGTCGGTCCTACAGGGGGCGCTCGGGAACACTGAAGCTTTCTTT.

To note about this clone: Just one base apart from a much larger clone, this may be a read error. The chain is built from TRBV18 and TRBJ2-1; D perhaps matches TRBD1 (5 bases). Between the trimmed V and J ends, which lost 4 bases and 6 bases, there was a span of 16 bases. Germline CDR1 and CDR2: KGHSH and LQKENI. The length of the CDR3 is 15 residues. The CDR3 DNA is TGTGCCAGCTCACGGGGAACAGGCAGAATCAATGAGCAGTTCTTC. It codes for CASSRGTGRINEQFF.

Many counts were recorded for this clone. This chain uses TRBV7-3 with TRBJ2-2, with 15 bases aligning to TRBD2. Losses at the gene ends were 0 bases for V and 7 bases for J; bases not matched to a gene: 6. The germline V gene has CDR1 SGHTA and CDR2 FQGTGA. This CDR3 contains 18 residues. The DNA of the CDR3 is TGTGCCAGCAGCTTAACACCTGGACTAGCGGGAGGGTTCGGGGAGCTGTTTTTT. Its translation: CASSLTPGLAGGFGELFF.

Many counts were recorded for this clone. The rearrangement joins TRBV20-1 to TRBJ2-5, with D unclear. The CDR3 loop spans 14 amino acids. Germline CDR1 and CDR2: DFQATT and SNEGSKA (reference sequence). Trimming left V 3 bases short and J 1 base short, with 12 bases between. As DNA, the CDR3 is TGCAGTGCTAGGCCTCCGGGCCTCCAAGAGACCCAGTACTTC. Protein product: CSARPPGLQETQYF.

This clone has at least ten counts. This sequence joins TRBV3-1 and TRBJ1-4, with D maybe TRBD1 (5 bases). The CDR3 runs 15 residues. Trimming stripped 1 base from V and 3 bases from J, with 9 bases between. CDR1 is LGHDT, CDR2 YNNKEL, per germline (reference sequence). CDR3 region: CASSQGTGANEKLFF. In DNA form, the CDR3 reads TGTGCCAGCAGCCAAGGAACGGGGGCTAATGAAAAACTGTTTTTT.

This clone was observed at least ten times. This chain uses TRBV2 with TRBJ1-4; tentatively, D is TRBD1 (5 bases). Germline CDR1 reads SNHLY; CDR2 reads FYNNEI. There are 15 residues in the CDR3. Trimming shortened V by 1 base and J by 4 bases, and 10 bases separated the two germline ends. The CDR3 spells CASSEGGGSNEKLFF. The CDR3 DNA follows: TGTGCCAGCAGTGAAGGTGGGGGAAGTAATGAAAAACTGTTTTTT.

This clone was recorded many times. V and J are TRBV6-1 and TRBJ1-1, with TRBD1 as a possible D gene (6 bases). Germline assignment: CDR1 MNHNS and CDR2 SASEGT. The length of the CDR3 is 17 residues. Trimming cost V 0 bases and J 4 bases, with 18 bases left between them. CDR3 DNA sequence: TGTGCCAGCAGTGAAGCGGTGAGGGATCTAGGGGGCACTGAAGCTTTCTTT. This gives the protein CASSEAVRDLGGTEAFF.

This clone was seen repeatedly, ten times or more. V and J are TRBV18 and TRBJ1-5; no definite D call. V lost 1 base and J lost 1, with 8 bases in between. Germline CDR1 KGHSH, CDR2 LQKENI. The CDR3 is made up of 15 amino acids. The CDR3 DNA follows: TGTGCCAGCTCACCACTCCGGGAGAGCAATCAGCCCCAGCATTTT. It translates to CASSPLRESNQPQHF.

This rearrangement joins TRBV20-1 to TRBJ2-1, with D perhaps TRBD1 (6 bases). From germline, CDR1 is DFQATT and CDR2 SNEGSKA (reference sequence). The CDR3 loop spans 19 amino acids. Trimming left V 5 bases short and J 3 bases short, with 29 bases between. The CDR3 reads CSADLTGSIRSGHYNEQFF. The CDR3 coding sequence is TGCAGTGCTGACTTAACGGGGTCTATACGGTCGGGACACTACAATGAGCAGTTCTTC.

This clone was seen more than once but under ten times. It may be a read error: a sequence one base away is much more abundant. This rearrangement joins TRBV5-5 to TRBJ2-7; 9 nucleotides match TRBD2. The CDR3 is made up of 15 amino acids. Germline V gene data show CDR1 as SGHKS and CDR2 as YYEKEE (reference sequence). As DNA, the CDR3 is TGTGCCAGCAGTTTCCAGTTAGCGGGAGCGTACGAGCAGCACTTC. Its protein product is CASSFQLAGAYEQHF.

This clone was recorded at least ten times. The rearrangement links TRBV30 to TRBJ1-1; 7 bases map to TRBD1. The CDR3 runs to 15 residues. V gave up 5 bases and J gave up 4 bases; unmatched junction bases: 13. The germline CDR1 and CDR2 sequences are GTSNPN and SVGIG (reference sequence). This CDR3 is CAWGRRQGLATEAFF. The CDR3 DNA reads as TGTGCCTGGGGTCGTCGACAGGGTTTAGCCACTGAAGCTTTCTTT.

This clone has a count of ten or more. The chain recombines TRBV20-1 with TRBJ2-7; D unresolved. The CDR3 runs to 14 residues. V was trimmed by 0 bases and J by 3 bases, leaving 12 bases between them. Germline V gene sequence: CDR1 DFQATT, CDR2 SNEGSKA (reference sequence). The CDR3 coding sequence is TGCAGTGCTAGAGAGACTCAAAAATACTACGAGCAGTACTTC. Protein sequence: CSARETQKYYEQYF.

This clone was counted at least ten times. V and J are TRBV12-3 or TRBV12-4 and TRBJ1-5; 10 bases map to TRBD1. V lost 2 bases and J lost 6; bases outside the gene matches: 7. This CDR3 is built from 16 residues. The CDR3 coding sequence is TGTGCCAGCAGTTTACCCGGGACAGGGGAGATTCAGCCCCAGCATTTT. It encodes CASSLPGTGEIQPQHF.

This clone came up many times. The chain recombines TRBV6-2 or TRBV6-3 with TRBJ2-1; D assignment may be TRBD1 or TRBD2 (5 bases each). Trimming shortened V by 2 bases and J by 1 base, and 9 bases separated the two germline ends. Germline V gives CDR1 MNHEY, CDR2 SVGEGT. CDR3 length: 15 residues. CDR3 nucleotide sequence: TGTGCCAGCAGTTACGGGGACGGATCCTACAATGAGCAGTTCTTC. Amino acid sequence: CASSYGDGSYNEQFF.

This clone appeared many times. This chain uses TRBV6-2 or TRBV6-3 with TRBJ2-1, with 11 nucleotides matching TRBD2. Germline loops: CDR1 MNHEY, CDR2 SVGEGT. The CDR3 is 15 amino acids. Trimming cost V 6 bases and J 7 bases; bases outside gene matches: 8. The CDR3 DNA reads TGTGCCAGCAGATATAGCGGGAGGGCCTTGAATGAGCAGTTCTTC. The encoded protein is CASRYSGRALNEQFF.

On this clone: At one boundary the junction diverges from the germline segment, which might be a read error. This sequence joins TRBV13 and TRBJ2-7; D gene ambiguous. The CDR3 runs to 14 residues. Germline V gives CDR1 PRHDT, CDR2 FYEKMQ (reference sequence). CDR3 region: CASSLGWSADEHYF. CDR3 DNA sequence: TGTGCCAGCAGCTTAGGCTGGTCCGCGGACGAGCATTACTTC.